This TCR beta chain emerged from a study of blood T cell repertoires in COVID-19. As for the study in general: Acute and convalescent COVID-19 specimens originated in the United States, Italy and Spain. PBMCs, B-cell-depleted T cells, or T cells provided the cDNA or gDNA that made up the material.

The authors' processing: The assay estimated nucleated cells by amplifying reference gene primers. Using immunoSEQ multiplex PCR, the repertoire was profiled, and TCRdb retains in-frame clones only, with some absent. That table furnishes V, J and clone size, whereas the DNA furnished D and trimming. The repertoire holds about 200,000 clones, with 89% as singletons. This TCR was recovered from a man aged 55 to 70 who had recovered from COVID-19. Source material: peripheral blood.

The CDR3 sequence is CASSFFQLAGAPTYEQYF. In nucleotides, the CDR3 is TGTGCCAGCAGCTTCTTCCAACTAGCGGGGGCACCAACCTACGAGCAGTACTTC. V is TRBV5-5 and J is TRBJ2-7, with 11 nucleotides matching TRBD2. V was clipped by 2 bases and J by 2 bases; unmatched bases: 12. The length of the CDR3 is 18 residues. Per the germline V gene, CDR1 is SGHKS and CDR2 is YYEKEE (reference sequence).